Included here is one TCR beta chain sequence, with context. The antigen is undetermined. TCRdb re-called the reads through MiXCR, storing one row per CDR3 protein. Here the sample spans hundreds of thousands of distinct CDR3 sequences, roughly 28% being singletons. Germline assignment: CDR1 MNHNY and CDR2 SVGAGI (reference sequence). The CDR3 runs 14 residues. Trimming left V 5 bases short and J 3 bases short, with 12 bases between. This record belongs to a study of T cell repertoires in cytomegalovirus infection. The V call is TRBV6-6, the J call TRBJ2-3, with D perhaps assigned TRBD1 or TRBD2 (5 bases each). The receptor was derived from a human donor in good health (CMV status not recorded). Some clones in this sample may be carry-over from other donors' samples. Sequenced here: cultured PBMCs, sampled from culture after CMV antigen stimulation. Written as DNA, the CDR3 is TGTGCCAGCAGTCGCGGGTGGGGGACAGATACGCAGTATTTT. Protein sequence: CASSRGWGTDTQYF.